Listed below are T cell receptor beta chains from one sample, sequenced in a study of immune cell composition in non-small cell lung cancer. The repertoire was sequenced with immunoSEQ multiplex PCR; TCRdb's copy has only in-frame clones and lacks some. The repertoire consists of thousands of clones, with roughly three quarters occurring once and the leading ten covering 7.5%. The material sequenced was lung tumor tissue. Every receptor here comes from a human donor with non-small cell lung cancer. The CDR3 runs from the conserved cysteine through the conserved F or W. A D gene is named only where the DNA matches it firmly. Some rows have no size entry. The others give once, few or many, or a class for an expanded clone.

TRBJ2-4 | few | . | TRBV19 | CASSPAIVSKNIQYF | TGTGCCAGTAGTCCCGCAATAGTGAGTAAAAACATTCAGTACTTC
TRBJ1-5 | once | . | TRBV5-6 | CASSRQTLTVTNQPQHF | TGTGCCAGCAGTAGGCAGACGTTGACAGTCACAAATCAGCCCCAGCATTTT
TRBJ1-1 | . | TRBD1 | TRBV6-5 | CASTDVTGVGTEAFF | TGTGCCAGCACCGACGTGACAGGGGTCGGCACTGAAGCTTTCTTT
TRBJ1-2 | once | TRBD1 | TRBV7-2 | CASSLAGQGYGYTF | TGTGCCAGCAGCTTAGCGGGACAGGGCTATGGCTACACCTTC
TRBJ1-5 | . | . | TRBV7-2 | CASSFSQGHNQPQHF | TGTGCCAGCAGCTTCTCCCAGGGACACAATCAGCCCCAGCATTTT
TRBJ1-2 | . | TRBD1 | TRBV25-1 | CASSEAGTGGANGYTF | TGTGCCAGCAGTGAGGCCGGGACAGGGGGCGCAAATGGCTACACCTTC
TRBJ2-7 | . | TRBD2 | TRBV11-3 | CASSSRLAGSSYEQYF | TGTGCCAGCAGCTCGAGACTAGCGGGGAGCTCCTACGAGCAGTACTTC
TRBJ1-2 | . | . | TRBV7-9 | CASSLNEVLEGYTF | TGTGCCAGCAGCTTAAATGAGGTCCTCGAGGGCTACACCTTC
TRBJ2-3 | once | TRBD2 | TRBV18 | CASSPSGVRTDTQYF | TGTGCCAGCTCACCTAGCGGGGTGAGAACAGATACGCAGTATTTT
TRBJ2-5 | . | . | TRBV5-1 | CASSKWDTQETQYF | TGCGCCAGCAGCAAGTGGGACACCCAAGAGACCCAGTACTTC
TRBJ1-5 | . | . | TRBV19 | CASRESNQPQHF | TGTGCCAGTCGAGAGTCCAATCAGCCCCAGCATTTT
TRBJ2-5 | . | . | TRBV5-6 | CASSFRRRETQYF | TGTGCCAGCAGCTTCCGTAGGAGAGAGACCCAGTACTTC
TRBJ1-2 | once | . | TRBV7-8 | CASSFEAGYNYGYTF | TGTGCCAGCAGCTTCGAGGCAGGGTACAACTATGGCTACACCTTC
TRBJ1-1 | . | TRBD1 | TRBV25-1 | CASSWTGDFAEAFF | TGTGCCAGCAGTTGGACAGGGGATTTTGCTGAAGCTTTCTTT
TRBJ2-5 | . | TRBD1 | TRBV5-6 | CASLWDRTQETQYF | TGTGCCAGCCTTTGGGACAGAACTCAAGAGACCCAGTACTTC
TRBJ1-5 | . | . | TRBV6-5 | CASSRQRSSNQPQHF | TGTGCCAGCAGTCGACAGAGAAGTAGCAATCAGCCCCAGCATTTT
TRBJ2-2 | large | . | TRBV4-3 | CASSEQGMSTGELFF | TGCGCCAGCAGCGAACAGGGTATGAGCACCGGGGAGCTGTTTTTT
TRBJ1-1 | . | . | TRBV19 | CASSTRGPATEAFF | TGTGCCAGTAGTACCAGGGGTCCGGCCACTGAAGCTTTCTTT
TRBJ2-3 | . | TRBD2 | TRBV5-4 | CASSLVLAGGSTDTQYF | TGTGCCAGCAGCTTGGTATTAGCGGGGGGTAGCACAGATACGCAGTATTTT
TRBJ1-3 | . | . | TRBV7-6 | CASSLQSAFGNTIYF | TGTGCCAGCAGCTTACAGAGCGCGTTTGGAAACACCATATATTTT
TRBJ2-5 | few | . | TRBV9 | CASSARTLASETQYF | TGTGCCAGCAGCGCCCGGACCCTAGCGTCAGAGACCCAGTACTTC
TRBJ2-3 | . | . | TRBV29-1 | CSVEVADTQYF | TGCAGCGTTGAAGTAGCAGATACGCAGTATTTT
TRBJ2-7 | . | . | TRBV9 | CASSVQGRGYEQYF | TGTGCCAGCAGCGTACAGGGGAGGGGCTACGAGCAGTACTTC
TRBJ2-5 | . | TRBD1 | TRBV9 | CASSEQGGQETQYF | TGTGCCAGCAGCGAACAGGGGGGACAAGAGACCCAGTACTTC
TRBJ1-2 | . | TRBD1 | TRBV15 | CATSRVTGDYGYTF | TGTGCCACCAGCAGAGTAACAGGGGACTATGGCTACACCTTC
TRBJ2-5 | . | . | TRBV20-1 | CSARPEETQYF | TGCAGTGCTAGGCCAGAAGAGACCCAGTACTTC
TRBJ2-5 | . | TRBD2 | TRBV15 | CATSITAGGAQETQYF | TGTGCCACCAGCATAACAGCGGGGGGGGCTCAAGAGACCCAGTACTTC
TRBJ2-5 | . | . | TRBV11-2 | CASSLDGPGAAETQYF | TGTGCCAGCAGCTTAGATGGCCCAGGGGCGGCGGAGACCCAGTACTTC
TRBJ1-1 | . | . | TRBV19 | CASSTGEFVAEAFF | TGTGCCAGTAGTACGGGGGAATTTGTCGCTGAAGCTTTCTTT
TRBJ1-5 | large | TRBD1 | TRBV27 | CASGRGGTVQPQHF | TGTGCCAGCGGTAGAGGTGGGACAGTCCAGCCCCAGCATTTT
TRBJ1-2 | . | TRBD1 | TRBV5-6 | CASSFGQGGKYGYTF | TGTGCCAGCAGCTTCGGACAGGGGGGGAAGTATGGCTACACCTTC
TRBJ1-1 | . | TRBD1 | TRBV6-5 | CASSPRQGGNTEAFF | TGTGCCAGCAGTCCACGACAGGGAGGGAACACTGAAGCTTTCTTT
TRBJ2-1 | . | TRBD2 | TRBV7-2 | CASSLEGLATNEQFF | TGTGCCAGCAGCTTAGAGGGACTAGCGACAAATGAGCAGTTCTTC
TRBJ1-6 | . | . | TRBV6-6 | CASSYVTDYNSPLHF | TGTGCCAGCAGTTACGTGACAGACTATAATTCACCCCTCCACTTT
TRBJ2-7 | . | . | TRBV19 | CASSRRGYEQYF | TGTGCCAGTAGTCGTCGGGGATACGAGCAGTACTTC
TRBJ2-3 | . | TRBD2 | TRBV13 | CASSTQTSGGTDTQYF | TGTGCCAGCAGCACCCAGACTAGCGGGGGCACAGATACGCAGTATTTT
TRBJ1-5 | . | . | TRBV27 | CASSLYPPEQPPNQPQHF | TGTGCCAGCAGTTTATACCCACCCGAGCAACCTCCGAATCAGCCCCAGCATTTT
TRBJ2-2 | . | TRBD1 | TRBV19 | CASSIAGTGGILAGELFF | TGTGCCAGTAGTATCGCCGGGACAGGGGGTATTTTAGCCGGGGAGCTGTTTTTT
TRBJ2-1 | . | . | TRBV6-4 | CASSDSSEGLKKFF | TGTGCCAGCAGTGACTCGAGTGAGGGATTGAAAAAGTTCTTC
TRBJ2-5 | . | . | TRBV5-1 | CASSPATSAQETQYF | TGCGCCAGCAGCCCAGCGACCTCGGCCCAAGAGACCCAGTACTTC
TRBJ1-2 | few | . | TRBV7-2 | CASSFAAVLANYGYTF | TGTGCCAGCAGCTTCGCGGCCGTCTTAGCTAACTATGGCTACACCTTC
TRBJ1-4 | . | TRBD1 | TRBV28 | CASSLYPLGQGNEKLFF | TGTGCCAGCAGTTTATACCCCTTGGGACAGGGAAATGAAAAACTGTTTTTT
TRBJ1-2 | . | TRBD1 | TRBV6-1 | CASSEAETGTYGYTF | TGTGCCAGCAGTGAAGCTGAGACAGGGACTTATGGCTACACCTTC
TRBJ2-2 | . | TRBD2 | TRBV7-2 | CASSPRTSVTTGELFF | TGTGCCAGCAGCCCCAGGACTAGCGTGACGACCGGGGAGCTGTTTTTT
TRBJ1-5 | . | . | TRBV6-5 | CASRIRTGNQPQHF | TGTGCCAGCAGGATACGGACAGGCAATCAGCCCCAGCATTTT
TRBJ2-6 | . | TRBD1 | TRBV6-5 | CASRLTGPANVLTF | TGTGCCAGCAGATTGACAGGGCCCGCCAACGTCCTGACTTTC
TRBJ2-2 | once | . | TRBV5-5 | CASSQGGQGYTGELFF | TGTGCCAGCAGCCAAGGAGGGCAGGGATACACCGGGGAGCTGTTTTTT
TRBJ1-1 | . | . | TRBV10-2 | CASSPRQGTEAFF | TGCGCCAGCAGCCCGAGGCAGGGTACTGAAGCTTTCTTT
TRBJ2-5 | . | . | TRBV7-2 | CASSSQSIKTQYF | TGTGCCAGCAGCTCTCAGTCGATAAAGACCCAGTACTTC